The 17 T cell receptor beta chains below all came from one sample that was sequenced in a study of beta chain features in type 1 diabetes. Reverse transcription of all isolated RNA meant that expressed TCRB transcripts were sequenced. The assay was immunoSEQ multiplex PCR, and TCRdb's table has in-frame clones only and misses some. Among 970,000 or so clones, 15% to 20% were seen once, and the ten largest hold around 0.02%. Material: naive CD4+ T cells from blood. Receptor source: a woman in her late teens or twenties in good health.

This clone was counted only a few times. The rearrangement joins TRBV28 to TRBJ2-5; D perhaps matches TRBD2 (6 bases). CDR3 length: 17 residues. V gave up 6 bases and J gave up 3 bases, with 23 bases separating them. Germline CDR1 MDHEN, CDR2 SYDVKM. CDR3 region: CASSPRARGGFEETQYF. For the CDR3, the DNA is TGTGCCAGCAGCCCCAGGGCTAGGGGAGGCTTTGAAGAGACCCAGTACTTC.

This clone was counted between two and nine times. This sequence joins TRBV19 and TRBJ2-1; TRBD2 matches at 10 bases. The CDR3 contains 15 residues. Per germline, CDR1 LNHDA and CDR2 SQIVND (reference sequence). Unmatched junction bases numbered 8, after V lost 6 bases and J lost 6 bases. The CDR3 loop reads CASSRPSGSFNEQFF. The CDR3, as DNA: TGTGCCAGTAGCAGACCTAGCGGGAGTTTCAATGAGCAGTTCTTC.

This clone was picked up a small number of times. Here the CDR3 omits its conserved ending phenylalanine or tryptophan, so a read error is the likely source. The DNA is omitted, as the CDR3 cannot be located on it reliably, and the CDR3 follows TCRdb's listing. The chain joins TRBV19 to TRBJ2-7; the table's D call, TRBD1, was not checked against the DNA. The CDR3 region is 12 residues in length, termini included. CDR1 LNHDA and CDR2 SQIVND come from the germline V gene (reference sequence). CDR3 loop: CALKVPGQEETI.

Only a few counts were recorded for this clone. The chain uses TRBV7-3 and TRBJ2-1; no firm D call. CDR1 is SGHTA, CDR2 FQGTGA, per germline. V lost 3 bases and J 0 bases, leaving 12 bases between the germline ends. The CDR3 is 16 amino acids. The DNA of the CDR3 is TGTGCCAGCAGCTTGGGCCTGTTCAGCTCCTACAATGAGCAGTTCTTC. Amino acid sequence: CASSLGLFSSYNEQFF.

The chain has TRBV5-4 and TRBJ2-1; 7 bases fit TRBD1. The CDR3 has 16 residues. With 0 bases clipped from V and 7 bases from J, the junction kept 10 bases outside the gene matches. Germline CDR1 reads SGHNT; CDR2 reads YYREEE (reference sequence). Here the CDR3 DNA reads TGTGCCAGCAGCTTGGCCCCAGGGACAGTTTCGAATGAGCAGTTCTTC. Translating gives CASSLAPGTVSNEQFF.

The chain has TRBV4-3 and TRBJ2-3; D call uncertain. Germline CDR1 is LGHNA and CDR2 is YSLEER. The CDR3 has 13 amino acids. Trimming removed 1 base at V and 2 bases at J, with 4 bases between. CDR3 region: CASSQVHTDTQYF. CDR3 nucleotides: TGCGCCAGCAGCCAAGTCCACACAGATACGCAGTATTTT.

The rearrangement uses TRBV2 and TRBJ2-5, with D perhaps TRBD1 or TRBD2 (5 bases each). The CDR3 loop spans 13 amino acids. With 4 bases removed from V and 5 bases from J, the gap between germline ends came to 11 bases. Germline loops: CDR1 SNHLY, CDR2 FYNNEI. CDR3 residues: CASSAGPEETQYF. The CDR3 region has the DNA TGTGCCAGCAGTGCGGGGCCTGAGGAGACCCAGTACTTC.

The chain combines TRBV19 with TRBJ1-1; no reliable D call. V was cut by 7 bases and J by 0 bases, with 12 bases left in between. CDR3 length equals 14 residues. Germline V gene data show CDR1 as LNHDA and CDR2 as SQIVND (reference sequence). The CDR3 bases are TGTGCCAGTACCCAAGGGAGATTGAACACTGAAGCTTTCTTT. Its protein is CASTQGRLNTEAFF.

This clone showed up just a few times. This chain joins TRBV6-6 and TRBJ2-5, with D uncertain. Trimming stripped 4 bases from V and 0 bases from J, with 9 bases between. Germline values: CDR1 MNHNY, CDR2 SVGAGI (reference sequence). The CDR3 covers 14 residues. CDR3 in DNA: TGTGCCAGCAGTTTTCGCTCGTACCAAGAGACCCAGTACTTC. Amino acid sequence: CASSFRSYQETQYF.

The V and J genes are TRBV19 and TRBJ1-5, with D uncertain. The CDR3 consists of 15 residues. Germline V gene lookup returns CDR1 LNHDA and CDR2 SQIVND (reference sequence). The V end was cut by 3 bases, the J end by 3 bases, with 12 bases between. Here the CDR3 reads CASSIGFMNNQPQHF. The CDR3 region has the DNA TGTGCCAGTAGTATCGGCTTTATGAACAATCAGCCCCAGCATTTT.

The gene calls are TRBV19 and TRBJ2-7, with 10 bases aligning to TRBD2. This CDR3 comprises 15 residues. In germline, CDR1 is LNHDA, CDR2 SQIVND (reference sequence). The V segment lost 7 bases and the J segment 6 bases; nucleotides outside the gene matches: 12. CDR3 loop: CASKRLAGAPGEQYF. The CDR3 bases are TGTGCCAGTAAACGCCTAGCGGGAGCTCCCGGCGAGCAGTACTTC. The full variable domain, in which reference TRBV19 and TRBJ2-7 provide the parts outside the CDR3, is DGGITQSPKYLFRKEGQNVTLSCEQNLNHDAMYWYRQDPGQGLRLIYYSQIVNDFQKGDIAEGYSVSREKKESFPLTVTSAQKNPTAFYLCASKRLAGAPGEQYFGPGTRLTVT.

The V call is TRBV18, the J call TRBJ1-5; perhaps TRBD1 as D (6 bases). The CDR3 consists of 13 residues. Between the trimmed V and J ends, which lost 2 bases and 7 bases, there was a span of 9 bases. Germline CDR1 is KGHSH and CDR2 is LQKENI. CDR3 in amino acids: CASSPGGAQPQHF. CDR3 nucleotide sequence: TGTGCCAGCTCACCAGGGGGGGCACAGCCCCAGCATTTT.

This sequence joins TRBV7-3 and TRBJ2-7; D tentatively reads TRBD1 or TRBD2 (5 bases each). The germline V gene has CDR1 SGHTA and CDR2 FQGTGA. The germline V and J ends were trimmed by 2 bases and 3 bases, with 11 bases remaining between them. The CDR3 totals 14 residues. The CDR3 DNA reads as TGTGCCAGCAGCTTACGTGGGGACCGCTACGAGCAGTACTTC. This sequence encodes CASSLRGDRYEQYF.

There are a few counts of this clone. The gene calls are TRBV14 and TRBJ2-7; 7 bases agree with TRBD2. The CDR3 is 19 residues long. CDR1 SGHDN and CDR2 FVKESK come from the germline V gene. The trim removed 2 bases at V and 4 bases at J, leaving 20 bases unmatched. CDR3 amino acids: CASSQTFISFGRLSYEQYF. CDR3 nucleotide sequence: TGTGCCAGCAGCCAAACGTTTATATCTTTCGGGAGGTTGTCGTACGAGCAGTACTTC.

There are a few counts of this clone. The chain links TRBV13 to TRBJ2-3; D may be TRBD1 or TRBD2 (6 bases each). Trimming shortened V by 4 bases and J by 2 bases, and 10 bases separated the two germline ends. The CDR3 extends over 14 amino acids. Germline V CDR1 and CDR2: PRHDT, FYEKMQ (reference sequence). The CDR3 is CASSSWGATDTQYF. Written as DNA, the CDR3 is TGTGCCAGCAGCTCTTGGGGGGCCACAGATACGCAGTATTTT.

This chain connects TRBV5-6 to TRBJ2-2; tentatively, D is TRBD2 (6 bases). Germline CDR1 SGHDT, CDR2 YYEEEE. The germline V and J ends were trimmed by 1 base and 5 bases, with 12 bases remaining between them. The CDR3 covers 15 residues. The CDR3 region has the DNA TGTGCCAGCAGCTTGTACGGGAGAGGGACCGGGGAGCTGTTTTTT. It specifies CASSLYGRGTGELFF.

This clone was observed a few times. The rearrangement uses TRBV7-2 and TRBJ2-5, with D tentatively TRBD1 (6 bases). The CDR3 is made up of 15 amino acids. Per the germline V gene, CDR1 is SGHTA and CDR2 is FQGNSA. V was clipped by 4 bases and J by 1 base, with 13 bases between them. CDR3: CASSSMATGQETQYF. CDR3 DNA sequence: TGTGCCAGCAGCTCGATGGCGACAGGCCAAGAGACCCAGTACTTC.